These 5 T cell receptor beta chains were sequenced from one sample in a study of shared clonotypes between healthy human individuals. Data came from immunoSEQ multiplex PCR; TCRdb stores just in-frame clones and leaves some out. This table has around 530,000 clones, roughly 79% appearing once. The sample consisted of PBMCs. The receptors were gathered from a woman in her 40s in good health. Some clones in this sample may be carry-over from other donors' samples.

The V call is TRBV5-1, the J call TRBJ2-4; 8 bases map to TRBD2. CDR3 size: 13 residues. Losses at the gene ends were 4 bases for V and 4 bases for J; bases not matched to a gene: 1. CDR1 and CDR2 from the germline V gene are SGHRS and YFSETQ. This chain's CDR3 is CASSAGGKNIQYF. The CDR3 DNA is TGCGCCAGCAGCGCGGGAGGAAAAAACATTCAGTACTTC.

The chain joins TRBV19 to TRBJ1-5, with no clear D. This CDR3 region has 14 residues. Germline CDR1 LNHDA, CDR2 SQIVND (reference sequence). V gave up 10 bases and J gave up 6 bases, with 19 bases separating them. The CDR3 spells CATLPGSLGQPQHF. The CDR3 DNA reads TGTGCCACCCTGCCCGGCAGCCTCGGTCAGCCCCAGCATTTT.

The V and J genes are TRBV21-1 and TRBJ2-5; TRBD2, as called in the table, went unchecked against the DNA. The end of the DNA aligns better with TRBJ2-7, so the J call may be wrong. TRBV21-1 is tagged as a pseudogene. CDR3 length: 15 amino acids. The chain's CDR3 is CASSKPGGSSYEQYF. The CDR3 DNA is TGTGCCAGCAGCAAACCGGGCGGGAGCTCCTACGAGCAGTACTTC.

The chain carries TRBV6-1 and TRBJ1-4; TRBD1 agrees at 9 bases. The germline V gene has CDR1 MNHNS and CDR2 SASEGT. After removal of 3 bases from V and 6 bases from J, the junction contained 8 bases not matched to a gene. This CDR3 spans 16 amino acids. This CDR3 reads CASSDFPRDRDEKLFF. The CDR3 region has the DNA TGTGCCAGCAGTGATTTCCCCCGGGACAGGGATGAAAAACTGTTTTTT.

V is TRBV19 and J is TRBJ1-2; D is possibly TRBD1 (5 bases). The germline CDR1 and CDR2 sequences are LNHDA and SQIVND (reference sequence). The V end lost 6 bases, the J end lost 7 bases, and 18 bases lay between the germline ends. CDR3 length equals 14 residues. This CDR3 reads CASSPSRGRVGYTF. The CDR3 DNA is TGTGCCAGTAGCCCTTCGCGGGGCAGGGTTGGCTACACCTTC.